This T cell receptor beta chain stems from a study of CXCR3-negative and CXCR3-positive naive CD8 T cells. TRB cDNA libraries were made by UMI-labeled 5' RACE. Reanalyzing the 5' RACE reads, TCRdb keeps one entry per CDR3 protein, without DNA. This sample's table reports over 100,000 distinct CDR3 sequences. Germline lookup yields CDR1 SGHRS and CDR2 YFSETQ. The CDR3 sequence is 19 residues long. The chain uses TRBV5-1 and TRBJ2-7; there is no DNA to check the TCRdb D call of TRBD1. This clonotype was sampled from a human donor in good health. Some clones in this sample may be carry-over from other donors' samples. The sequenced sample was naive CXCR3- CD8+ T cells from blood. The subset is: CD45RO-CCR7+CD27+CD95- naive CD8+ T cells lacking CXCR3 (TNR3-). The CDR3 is CASGGSGTGYPRVSYEQYF.